This paragraph covers one T cell receptor (beta chain) sequence. Its antigen remains unknown. The data stem from a study of cytomegalovirus exposure and HLA in healthy donors. Study-level information: Earlier, 150 million to 200 million T cells were analyzed, and 90 million to 120 million unique TCR beta sequences were found among them.

The PCR made use of 60 Vbeta and 13 Jbeta primers. Measured with immunoSEQ multiplex PCR; TCRdb has only the in-frame clones, and not every one. The sample holds 100,000 or so clones, over 75% seen once. Germline-derived CDR1 and CDR2 are SGHTA and FQGNSA. The V segment lost 5 bases and the J segment 4 bases; nucleotides outside the gene matches: 9. CDR3 length: 15 residues. Study findings and constraints: Common viral pathogens (according to a later analysis) appeared linked to several of the most significant clusters. Equally common other TCR beta chains were less clonally expanded than HLA-associated ones, a later analysis found. What TCR beta sequences reportedly achieved was accurate prediction of HLA-A and HLA-B alleles in most subjects.

This TCR was recovered from a man between 40 and 49 years old in good health and CMV-seropositive. Sequencing was carried out using PBMCs. The genes are TRBV7-2 and TRBJ1-2, with 8 bases aligning to TRBD1. The CDR3 DNA is TGTGCCAGCAGCCTAATACGGACAGGGAGCTATGGCTACACCTTC. Translating gives CASSLIRTGSYGYTF.